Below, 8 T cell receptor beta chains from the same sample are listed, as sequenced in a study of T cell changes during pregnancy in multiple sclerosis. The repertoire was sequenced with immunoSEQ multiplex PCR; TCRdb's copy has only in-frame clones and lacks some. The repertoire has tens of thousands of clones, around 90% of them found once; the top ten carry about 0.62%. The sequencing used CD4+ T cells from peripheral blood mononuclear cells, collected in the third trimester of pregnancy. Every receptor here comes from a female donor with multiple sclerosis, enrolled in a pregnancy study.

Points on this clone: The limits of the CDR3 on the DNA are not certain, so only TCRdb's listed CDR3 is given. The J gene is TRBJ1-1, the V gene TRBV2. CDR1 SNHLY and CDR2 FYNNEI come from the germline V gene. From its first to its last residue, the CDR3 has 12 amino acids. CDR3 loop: CASSWGVGITFF.

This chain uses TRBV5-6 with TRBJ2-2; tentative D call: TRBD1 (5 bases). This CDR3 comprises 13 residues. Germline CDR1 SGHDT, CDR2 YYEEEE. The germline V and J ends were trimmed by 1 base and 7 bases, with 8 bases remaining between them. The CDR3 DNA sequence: TGTGCCAGCAGCTTGTCAAGGGGCGGGGAGCTGTTTTTT. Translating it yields CASSLSRGGELFF.

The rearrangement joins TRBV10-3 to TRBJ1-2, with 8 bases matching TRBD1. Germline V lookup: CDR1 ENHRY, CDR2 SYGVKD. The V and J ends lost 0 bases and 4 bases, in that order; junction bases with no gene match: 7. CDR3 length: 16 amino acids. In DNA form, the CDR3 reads TGTGCCATCAGTGAGTCGGTCCAGGGGGCGGTCTATGGCTACACCTTC. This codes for CAISESVQGAVYGYTF.

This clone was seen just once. The CDR3 loop reads CASSLGGTSDEQFF. The CDR3 bases are TGTGCCAGCAGCTTAGGCGGTACTAGCGATGAGCAGTTCTTC. J is TRBJ2-1 and V is TRBV11-3, with 7 bases identical to TRBD2. CDR3 size: 14 residues. In germline, CDR1 is SGHNT, CDR2 YENEEA. V shed 1 base, J shed 8 bases, and the junction held 5 bases outside the gene matches.

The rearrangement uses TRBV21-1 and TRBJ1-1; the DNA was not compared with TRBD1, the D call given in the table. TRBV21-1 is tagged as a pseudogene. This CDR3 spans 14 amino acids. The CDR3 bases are TGTGCCAGCAGCAGCAGGGGGCGCGGGACTGAAGCTTTCTTT. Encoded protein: CASSSRGRGTEAFF.

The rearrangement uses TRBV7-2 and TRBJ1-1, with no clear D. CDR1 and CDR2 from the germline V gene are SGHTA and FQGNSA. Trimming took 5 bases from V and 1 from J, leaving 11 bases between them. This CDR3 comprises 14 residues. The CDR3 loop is CASSPSQENTEAFF. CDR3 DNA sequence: TGTGCCAGCAGCCCATCCCAGGAGAACACTGAAGCTTTCTTT. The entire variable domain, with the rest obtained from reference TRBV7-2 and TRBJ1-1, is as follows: GAGVSQSPSNKVTEKGKDVELRCDPISGHTALYWYRQSLGQGLEFLIYFQGNSAPDKSGLPSDRFSAERTGGSVSTLTIQRTQQEDSAVYLCASSPSQENTEAFFGQGTRLTVV.

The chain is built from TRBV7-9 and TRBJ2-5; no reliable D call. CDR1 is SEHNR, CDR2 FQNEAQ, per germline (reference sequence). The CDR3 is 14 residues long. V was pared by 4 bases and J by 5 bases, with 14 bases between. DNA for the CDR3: TGTGCCAGCAGCTATGGATTCAGGTCGGAGACCCAGTACTTC. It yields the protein CASSYGFRSETQYF.

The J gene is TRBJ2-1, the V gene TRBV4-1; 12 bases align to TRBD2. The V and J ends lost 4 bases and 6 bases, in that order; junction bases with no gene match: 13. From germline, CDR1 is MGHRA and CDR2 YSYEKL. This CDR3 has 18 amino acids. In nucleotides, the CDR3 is TGCGCCAGCAGCCGCCGGACTAGCGGGGAGTTGAACTCCAATGAGCAGTTCTTC. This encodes CASSRRTSGELNSNEQFF.